The T cell receptor beta chain described here comes from a study of identical twins. Broader study findings: Out-of-frame alpha sequences common to twins were enriched for low generation probability.

About this clonotype itself: Its antigen is unidentified.

The CDR3 contains 20 residues. V dropped 0 bases and J dropped 5; count of bases not matched to a gene: 10. Germline CDR1 and CDR2: LNHNV and YYDKDF (reference sequence). Healthy Caucasians, and only they, were the donors. TCRdb reanalysed the 5' RACE reads using MiXCR and keeps one entry per CDR3 protein. Among around 340,000 distinct CDR3 sequences listed, 10% to 15% were seen once. The same sample was also used in a study of yellow fever vaccine responses in identical twins.

The chain combines TRBV15 with TRBJ2-2, with TRBD2 matching over 15 bases. This TCR was sampled from a young woman in good health. The specimen was CD8+ T cells sorted from blood. CDR3 residues: CATSRDRGLAGGQLTGELFF. The CDR3 coding sequence is TGTGCCACCAGCAGAGATCGAGGACTAGCGGGGGGGCAATTGACCGGGGAGCTGTTTTTT.